This T cell receptor (beta chain) was identified in a study of blood T cell repertoires in COVID-19. Study-level information: There were acute and convalescent COVID-19 samples, and they came from the United States, Italy and Spain.

Trimming removed 6 bases from V and 11 bases from J, with 21 bases in between. CDR1 and CDR2 (germline): KGHDR, SFDVKD. CDR3 length: 14 residues. Data came from immunoSEQ multiplex PCR; TCRdb stores just in-frame clones and leaves some out. The sample carries about 140,000 clones, about nine tenths recorded once. The TCR comes from a man in his fifties or sixties who had recovered from COVID-19. Sequences were obtained from PBMCs or T cells enriched from blood (not recorded which). J is TRBJ1-1 and V is TRBV24-1; a possible D gene is TRBD1 (6 bases). The CDR3 nucleotides are TGTGCCACCAGTCATGTAGGAGAAGGGGGAAAGGCTTTCTTT. The encoded protein is CATSHVGEGGKAFF.